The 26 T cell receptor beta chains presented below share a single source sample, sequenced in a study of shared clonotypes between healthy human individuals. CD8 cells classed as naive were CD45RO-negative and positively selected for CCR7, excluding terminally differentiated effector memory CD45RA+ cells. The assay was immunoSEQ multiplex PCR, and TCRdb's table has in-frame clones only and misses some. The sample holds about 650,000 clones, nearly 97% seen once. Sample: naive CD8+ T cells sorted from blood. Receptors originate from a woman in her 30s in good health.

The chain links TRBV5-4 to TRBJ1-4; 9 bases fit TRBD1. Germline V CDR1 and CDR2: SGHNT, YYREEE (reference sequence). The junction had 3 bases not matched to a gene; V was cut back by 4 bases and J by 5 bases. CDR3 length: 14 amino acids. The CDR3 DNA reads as TGTGCCAGCAGCCCACAGGGGGCGAATGAAAAACTGTTTTTT. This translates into CASSPQGANEKLFF.

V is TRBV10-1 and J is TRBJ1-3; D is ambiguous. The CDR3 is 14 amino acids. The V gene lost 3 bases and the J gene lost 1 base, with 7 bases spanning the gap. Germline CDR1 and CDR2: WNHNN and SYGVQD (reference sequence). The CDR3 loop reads CASSDAGSGNTIYF. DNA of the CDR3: TGCGCCAGCAGTGATGCGGGGTCTGGAAACACCATATATTTT.

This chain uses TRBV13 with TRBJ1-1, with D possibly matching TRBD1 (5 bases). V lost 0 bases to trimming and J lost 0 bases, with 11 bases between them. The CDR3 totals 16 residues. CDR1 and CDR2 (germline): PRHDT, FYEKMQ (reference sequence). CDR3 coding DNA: TGTGCCAGCAGCTTAGGATTCGGGACGGTGAACACTGAAGCTTTCTTT. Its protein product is CASSLGFGTVNTEAFF.

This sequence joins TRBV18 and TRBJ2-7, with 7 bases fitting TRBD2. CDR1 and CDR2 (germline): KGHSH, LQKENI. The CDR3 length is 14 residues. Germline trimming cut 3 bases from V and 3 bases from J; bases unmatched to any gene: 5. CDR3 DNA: TGTGCCAGCTCACCGGGCGGGAGAGTCTACGAGCAGTACTTC. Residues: CASSPGGRVYEQYF.

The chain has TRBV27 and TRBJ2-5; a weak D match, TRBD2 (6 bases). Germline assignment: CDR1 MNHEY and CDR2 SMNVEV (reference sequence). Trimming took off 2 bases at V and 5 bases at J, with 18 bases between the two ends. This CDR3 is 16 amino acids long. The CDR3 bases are TGTGCCAGCAGTTTAGATCTCGCGGGATCGCTGGAGACCCAGTACTTC. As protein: CASSLDLAGSLETQYF.

CDR3 amino acids: CASSTRGGTQYF. As DNA, the CDR3 is TGTGCCAGCAGCACACGCGGGGGGACCCAGTACTTC. The chain couples TRBV28 to TRBJ2-5; 7 bases match TRBD2. V lost 6 bases, J lost 7 bases, and 5 bases stayed unmatched. CDR3 length: 12 amino acids. Germline CDR1 MDHEN, CDR2 SYDVKM.

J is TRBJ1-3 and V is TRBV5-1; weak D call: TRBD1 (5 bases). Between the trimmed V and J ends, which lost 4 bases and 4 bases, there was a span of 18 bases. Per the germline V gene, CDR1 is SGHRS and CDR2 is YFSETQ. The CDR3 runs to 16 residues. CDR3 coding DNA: TGCGCCAGCAGCACCGGACGCGGGACTATGGGAAACACCATATATTTT. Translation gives CASSTGRGTMGNTIYF.

In DNA form, the CDR3 reads TGTGCCAGCAGTTACTCGCCCCTACCCGGGACGGGTGAGCAGTTCTTC. The encoded protein is CASSYSPLPGTGEQFF. The chain employs TRBV6-5 and TRBJ2-1; D may be TRBD1 or TRBD2 (5 bases each). The germline V gene encodes CDR1 MNHEY and CDR2 SVGAGI. This CDR3 is 16 amino acids long. The germline V and J ends were trimmed by 0 bases and 9 bases, with 18 bases remaining between them.

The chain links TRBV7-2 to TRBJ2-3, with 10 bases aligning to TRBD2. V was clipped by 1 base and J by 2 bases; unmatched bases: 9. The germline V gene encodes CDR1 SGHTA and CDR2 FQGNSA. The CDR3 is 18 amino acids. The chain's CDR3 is CASSLDSPLAGDTDTQYF. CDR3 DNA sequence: TGTGCCAGCAGCTTAGATTCCCCCCTAGCGGGGGACACAGATACGCAGTATTTT.

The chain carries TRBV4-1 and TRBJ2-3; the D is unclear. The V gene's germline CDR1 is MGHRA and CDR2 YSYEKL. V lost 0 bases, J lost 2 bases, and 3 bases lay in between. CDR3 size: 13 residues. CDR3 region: CASSQDNTDTQYF. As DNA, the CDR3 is TGCGCCAGCAGCCAAGACAACACAGATACGCAGTATTTT.

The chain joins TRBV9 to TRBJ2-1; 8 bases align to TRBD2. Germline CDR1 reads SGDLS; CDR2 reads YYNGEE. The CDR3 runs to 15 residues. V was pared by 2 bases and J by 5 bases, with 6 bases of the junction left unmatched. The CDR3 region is CASSVSGSRHNEQFF. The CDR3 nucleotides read TGTGCCAGCAGCGTGAGCGGGAGCCGCCACAATGAGCAGTTCTTC.

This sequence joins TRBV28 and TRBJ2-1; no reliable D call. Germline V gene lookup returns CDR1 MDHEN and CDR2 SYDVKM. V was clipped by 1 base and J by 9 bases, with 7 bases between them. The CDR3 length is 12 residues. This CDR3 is CASSLSVREQFF. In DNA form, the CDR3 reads TGTGCCAGCAGTTTATCCGTCCGTGAGCAGTTCTTC.

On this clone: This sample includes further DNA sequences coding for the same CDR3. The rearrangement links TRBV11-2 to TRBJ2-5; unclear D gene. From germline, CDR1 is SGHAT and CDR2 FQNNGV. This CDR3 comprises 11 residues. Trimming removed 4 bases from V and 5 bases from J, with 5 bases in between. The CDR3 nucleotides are TGTGCCAGCAGCTCTCAGGAGACCCAGTACTTC. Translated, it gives CASSSQETQYF.

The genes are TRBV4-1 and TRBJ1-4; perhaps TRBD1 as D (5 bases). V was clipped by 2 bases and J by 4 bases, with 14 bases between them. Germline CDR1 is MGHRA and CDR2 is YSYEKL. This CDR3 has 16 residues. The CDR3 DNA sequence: TGCGCCAGCAGCCAACTTGGGGGAGATGGTAATGAAAAACTGTTTTTT. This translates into CASSQLGGDGNEKLFF.

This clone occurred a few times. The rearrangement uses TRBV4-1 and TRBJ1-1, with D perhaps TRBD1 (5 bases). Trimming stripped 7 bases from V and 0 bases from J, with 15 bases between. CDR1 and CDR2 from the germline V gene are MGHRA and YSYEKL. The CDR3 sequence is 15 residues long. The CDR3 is CASIPGKSMNTEAFF. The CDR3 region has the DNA TGCGCCAGCATACCAGGGAAATCCATGAACACTGAAGCTTTCTTT.

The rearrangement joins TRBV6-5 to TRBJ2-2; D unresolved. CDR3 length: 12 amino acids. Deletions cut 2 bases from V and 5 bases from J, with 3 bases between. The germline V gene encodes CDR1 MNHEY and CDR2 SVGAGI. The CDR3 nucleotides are TGTGCCAGCAGTTACCTAACCGGGGAGCTGTTTTTT. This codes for CASSYLTGELFF.

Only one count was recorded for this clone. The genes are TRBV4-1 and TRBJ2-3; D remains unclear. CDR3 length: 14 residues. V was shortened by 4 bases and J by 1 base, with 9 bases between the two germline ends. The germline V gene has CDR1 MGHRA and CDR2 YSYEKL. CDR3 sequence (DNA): TGCGCCAGCAGCCCCCGGCAGGGCACAGATACGCAGTATTTT. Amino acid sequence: CASSPRQGTDTQYF.

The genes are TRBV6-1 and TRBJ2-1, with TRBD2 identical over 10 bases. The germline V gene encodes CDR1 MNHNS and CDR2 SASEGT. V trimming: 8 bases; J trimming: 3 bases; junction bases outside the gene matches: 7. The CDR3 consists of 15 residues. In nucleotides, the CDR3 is TGTGCCAGCGAACCTAGCGGGAGCTACTACAATGAGCAGTTCTTC. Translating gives CASEPSGSYYNEQFF.

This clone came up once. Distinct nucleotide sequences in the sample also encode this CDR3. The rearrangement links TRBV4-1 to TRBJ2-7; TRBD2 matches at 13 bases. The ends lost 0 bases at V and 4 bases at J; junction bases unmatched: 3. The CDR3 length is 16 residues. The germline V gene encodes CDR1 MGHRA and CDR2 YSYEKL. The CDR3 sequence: CASSQEELAGGYEQYF. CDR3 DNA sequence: TGCGCCAGCAGCCAAGAAGAACTAGCGGGAGGGTACGAGCAGTACTTC.

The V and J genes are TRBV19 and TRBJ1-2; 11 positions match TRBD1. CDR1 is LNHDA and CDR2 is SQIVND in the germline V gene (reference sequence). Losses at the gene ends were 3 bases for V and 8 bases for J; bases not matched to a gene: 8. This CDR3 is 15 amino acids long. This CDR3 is CASSIWTGGLRGYTF. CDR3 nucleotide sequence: TGTGCCAGTAGTATTTGGACAGGGGGCTTGAGAGGCTACACCTTC.

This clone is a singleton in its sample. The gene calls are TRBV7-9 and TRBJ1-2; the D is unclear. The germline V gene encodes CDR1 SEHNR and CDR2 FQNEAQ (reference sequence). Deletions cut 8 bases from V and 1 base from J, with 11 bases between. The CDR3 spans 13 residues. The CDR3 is CASSPYYNYGYTF. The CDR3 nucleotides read TGTGCCAGCTCTCCCTATTATAACTATGGCTACACCTTC.

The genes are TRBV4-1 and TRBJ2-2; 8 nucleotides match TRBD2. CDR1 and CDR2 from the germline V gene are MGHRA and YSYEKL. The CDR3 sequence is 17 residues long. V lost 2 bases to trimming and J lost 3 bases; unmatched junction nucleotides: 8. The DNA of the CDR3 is TGCGCCAGCAGCCAACAATTTAGCGGGACTGACACCGGGGAGCTGTTTTTT. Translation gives CASSQQFSGTDTGELFF.

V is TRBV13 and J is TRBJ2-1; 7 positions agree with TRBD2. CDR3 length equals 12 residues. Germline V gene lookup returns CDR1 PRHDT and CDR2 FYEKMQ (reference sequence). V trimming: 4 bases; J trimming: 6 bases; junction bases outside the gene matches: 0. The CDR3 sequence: CASSWTSNEQFF. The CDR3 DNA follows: TGTGCCAGCAGCTGGACTAGCAATGAGCAGTTCTTC.

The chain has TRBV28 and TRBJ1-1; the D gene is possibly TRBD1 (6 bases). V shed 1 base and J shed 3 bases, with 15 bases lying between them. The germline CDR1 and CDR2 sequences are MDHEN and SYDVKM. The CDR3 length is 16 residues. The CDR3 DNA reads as TGTGCCAGCAGTTTATCGGGGGGGCTAGGGGACACTGAAGCTTTCTTT. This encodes CASSLSGGLGDTEAFF.

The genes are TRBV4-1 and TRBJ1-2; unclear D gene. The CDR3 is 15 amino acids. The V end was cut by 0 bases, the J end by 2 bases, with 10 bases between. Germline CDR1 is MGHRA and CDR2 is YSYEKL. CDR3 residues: CASSQEWPTNYGYTF. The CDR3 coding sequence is TGCGCCAGCAGCCAAGAATGGCCGACGAACTATGGCTACACCTTC.

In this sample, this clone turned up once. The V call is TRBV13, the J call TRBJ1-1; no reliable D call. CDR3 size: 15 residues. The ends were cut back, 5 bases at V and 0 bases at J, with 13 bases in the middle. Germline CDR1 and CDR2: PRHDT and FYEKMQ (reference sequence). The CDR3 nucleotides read TGTGCCAGCAGCCCCCGGGCCATTATGAACACTGAAGCTTTCTTT. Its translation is CASSPRAIMNTEAFF. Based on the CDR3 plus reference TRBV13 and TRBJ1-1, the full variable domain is AAGVIQSPRHLIKEKRETATLKCYPIPRHDTVYWYQQGPGQDPQFLISFYEKMQSDKGSIPDRFSAQQFSDYHSELNMSSLELGDSALYFCASSPRAIMNTEAFFGQGTRLTVV.